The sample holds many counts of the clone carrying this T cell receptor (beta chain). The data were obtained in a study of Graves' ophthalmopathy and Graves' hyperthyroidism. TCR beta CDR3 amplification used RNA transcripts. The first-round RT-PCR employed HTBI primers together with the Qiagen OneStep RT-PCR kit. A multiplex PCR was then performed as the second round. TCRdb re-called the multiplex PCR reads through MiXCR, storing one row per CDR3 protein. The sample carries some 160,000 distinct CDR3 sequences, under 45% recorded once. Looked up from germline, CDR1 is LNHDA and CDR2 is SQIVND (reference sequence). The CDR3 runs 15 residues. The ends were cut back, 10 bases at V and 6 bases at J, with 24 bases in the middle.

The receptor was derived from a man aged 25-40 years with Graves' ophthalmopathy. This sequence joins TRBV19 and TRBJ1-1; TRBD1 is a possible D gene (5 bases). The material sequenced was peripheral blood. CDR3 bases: TGTGCCACTAAACGTAGGGCCGACGGGACCGCTGAAGCTTTCTTT. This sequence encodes CATKRRADGTAEAFF. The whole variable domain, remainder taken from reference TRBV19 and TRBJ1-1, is DGGITQSPKYLFRKEGQNVTLSCEQNLNHDAMYWYRQDPGQGLRLIYYSQIVNDFQKGDIAEGYSVSREKKESFPLTVTSAQKNPTAFYLCATKRRADGTAEAFFGQGTRLTVV.